These 5 T cell receptor beta chains originate from one sample sequenced in a study of prognosis after radiotherapy for stage I lung cancer. From genomic DNA, two-round multiplex PCR was used to amplify TCR beta CDR3. First-round PCR amplification was performed with primers specific to each TRBV and TRBJ gene. TCRdb used MiXCR to reprocess the multiplex PCR reads, holding one entry per CDR3 protein. This sample has around 28,000 distinct CDR3 sequences, with about half found just once. The sequenced sample was PBMCs, obtained before or after stereotactic body radiation therapy (not recorded which). These receptors were collected from a donor over 45 with non-small cell lung cancer.

A word on this clonotype: No conserved phenylalanine or tryptophan is present at the end of the CDR3, so a read error is the likely explanation. The chain links TRBV28 to TRBJ1-6; D call uncertain. Germline V gives CDR1 MDHEN, CDR2 SYDVKM. CDR3 length: 15 residues. V gave up 2 bases and J gave up 5 bases, with 10 bases separating them. The CDR3 region has the DNA TGTGCCAGCAGTTTACGCGGGCGGAATAATTCACCCCTCCACTTA. Translating it yields CASSLRGRNNSPLHL.

Within the sample, this clonotype is medium-sized. The gene calls are TRBV6-4 and TRBJ2-7, with 7 bases lining up with TRBD1. The CDR3 extends over 14 amino acids. Germline V gene lookup returns CDR1 MRHNA and CDR2 SNTAGT. After removal of 6 bases from V and 7 bases from J, the junction contained 12 bases not matched to a gene. In nucleotides, the CDR3 is TGTGCCAGCAGAGCCGGGACAGCCACCGGGGAGCAGTACTTC. Protein product: CASRAGTATGEQYF.

This clonotype is labeled medium-sized. This chain connects TRBV20-1 to TRBJ2-1, with D perhaps TRBD1 (6 bases). This CDR3 spans 15 amino acids. The germline CDR1 and CDR2 sequences are DFQATT and SNEGSKA (reference sequence). V lost 0 bases to trimming and J lost 5 bases, with 14 bases between them. CDR3 residues: CSARDTGTSDNEQFF. The DNA for the CDR3 is TGCAGTGCTAGAGATACAGGGACGTCCGACAATGAGCAGTTCTTC.

This clonotype showed up many times. The V and J genes are TRBV7-9 and TRBJ1-3; the D is unclear. The length of the CDR3 is 15 residues. Germline V gives CDR1 SEHNR, CDR2 FQNEAQ (reference sequence). Trimming took 5 bases from V and 4 from J, leaving 15 bases between them. CDR3 DNA: TGTGCCAGCAGCGCCCATGAGGTTGGGGGAAACACCATATATTTT. Encoded protein: CASSAHEVGGNTIYF.

This clonotype was counted many times. V usage is TRBV5-6 and J usage is TRBJ1-4; TRBD1 agrees at 10 bases. This CDR3 contains 15 residues. J lost 7 bases, V lost 3 bases, and 6 bases had no gene match. The germline gives CDR1 SGHDT, CDR2 YYEEEE. The CDR3 sequence: CASSWRTGGSEKLFF. CDR3 nucleotides: TGTGCCAGCAGCTGGAGGACAGGGGGAAGTGAAAAACTGTTTTTT.